This T cell receptor beta chain was sequenced in a study of T cells after yellow fever vaccination. Template switching by 5'RACE produced TCR cDNA, adding a universal primer site and UMIs. TCRdb fed the 5' RACE reads into MiXCR, producing one record per CDR3 protein. This sample yields some 500,000 distinct CDR3 sequences, of which less than 15% are seen a single time; about 14% belongs to the top ten. This clonotype was seen more than once but under ten times. Its antigen is unidentified. Its ends do not fully match the called genes, so a read error is possible. CDR3 length equals 13 residues. From germline, CDR1 is GTSNPN and CDR2 SVGIG (reference sequence). Study-level findings and limits: It was the secondary response that reached its peak faster, day 5 versus 15, but it was weaker. Primary-vaccination clones mostly resurfaced post-booster (about 95% CD4, more than 80% CD8).

The chain recombines TRBV30 with TRBJ2-1; D gene ambiguous. This clonotype originated in a man aged 30-40 years who received the YFV17D yellow fever vaccine. This specimen was PBMCs, taken on the day of the yellow fever booster vaccination. CDR3 in amino acids: CARSASSYNEQFF. The CDR3 DNA sequence: TGTGCCAGGAGCGCCAGCTCCTACAATGAGCAGTTCTTC.